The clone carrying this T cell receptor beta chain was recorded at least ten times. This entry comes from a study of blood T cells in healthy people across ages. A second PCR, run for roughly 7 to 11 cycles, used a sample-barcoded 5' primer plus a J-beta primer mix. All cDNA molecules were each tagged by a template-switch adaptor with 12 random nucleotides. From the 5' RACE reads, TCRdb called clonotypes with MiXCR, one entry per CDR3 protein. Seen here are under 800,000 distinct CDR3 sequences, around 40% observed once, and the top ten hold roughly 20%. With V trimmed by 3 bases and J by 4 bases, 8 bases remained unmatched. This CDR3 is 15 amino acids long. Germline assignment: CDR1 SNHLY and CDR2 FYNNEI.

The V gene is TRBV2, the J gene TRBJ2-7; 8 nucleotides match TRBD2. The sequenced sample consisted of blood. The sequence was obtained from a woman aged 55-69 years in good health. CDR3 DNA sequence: TGTGCCAGCAGTGAGGGAGCGGGAGAGTGGTACGAGCAGTACTTC. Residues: CASSEGAGEWYEQYF.